These 28 T cell receptor beta chains were sequenced from one sample in a study of shared clonotypes between healthy human individuals. Some clones are missing from TCRdb's copy, which holds only in-frame ones; the method was immunoSEQ multiplex PCR. The sample lists about 2.3 million clones; roughly 92% were seen once. The material sequenced was naive CD4+ T cells from PBMCs. This sample's subset: CD45RA+ positively selected. These receptors were obtained from a man younger than 35 in good health. Some clones in this sample may be carry-over from other donors' samples.

This sequence joins TRBV7-9 and TRBJ2-1; 7 bases are a match to TRBD1. Trimming at V came to 10 bases and at J to 7 bases, leaving 10 bases not matched to a gene. The germline gives CDR1 SEHNR, CDR2 FQNEAQ (reference sequence). This CDR3 has 13 residues. The CDR3 spells CATGTEKRNEQFF. The CDR3 DNA is TGTGCCACCGGGACAGAGAAAAGGAATGAGCAGTTCTTC.

The CDR3 loop reads CASSLGAAGNTIYF. CDR3 coding DNA: TGTGCCAGCAGCTTGGGTGCAGCTGGAAACACCATATATTTT. V is TRBV5-4 and J is TRBJ1-3; D gene unclear. Germline CDR1 and CDR2: SGHNT and YYREEE (reference sequence). Trimming left V 0 bases short and J 2 bases short, with 6 bases between. This CDR3 contains 14 residues.

The chain links TRBV4-1 to TRBJ2-1; TRBD2 might be the D (5 bases). CDR1 MGHRA and CDR2 YSYEKL come from the germline V gene. V was clipped by 0 bases and J by 4 bases, with 7 bases between them. This CDR3 spans 14 amino acids. The CDR3 nucleotides are TGCGCCAGCAGCCAAGAACTAGTGTACAATGAGCAGTTCTTC. Translation gives CASSQELVYNEQFF.

Comments on this clone: Distinct nucleotide sequences in the sample also encode this CDR3. This rearrangement joins TRBV30 to TRBJ1-5; D may be TRBD1 (5 bases). The CDR3 has 13 residues. Trimming took 0 bases from V and 5 from J, leaving 8 bases between them. In germline, CDR1 is GTSNPN, CDR2 SVGIG (reference sequence). In DNA, the CDR3 is TGTGCCTGGAGTGTCTTGGGGGATCAGCCCCAGCATTTT. It encodes CAWSVLGDQPQHF.

The chain couples TRBV2 to TRBJ2-1; 8 bases are shared with TRBD2. CDR1 and CDR2 from the germline V gene are SNHLY and FYNNEI. V lost 2 bases and J lost 15; bases outside the gene matches: 15. CDR3 length: 15 amino acids. As DNA, the CDR3 is TGTGCCAGCAGTGAATTGGGAGCGGGAGTGTCCTTTTCGTTCTTC. Translating it yields CASSELGAGVSFSFF.

This chain uses TRBV11-2 with TRBJ1-2; a weak D match, TRBD1 (6 bases). Per the germline V gene, CDR1 is SGHAT and CDR2 is FQNNGV. Trimming shortened V by 3 bases and J by 13 bases, and 18 bases separated the two germline ends. The CDR3 extends over 13 amino acids. CDR3 sequence: CASSFRRGGLFTF. For the CDR3, the DNA is TGTGCCAGCAGCTTCCGCAGGGGTGGTTTGTTCACCTTC.

The chain recombines TRBV6-6 with TRBJ2-3; 9 positions match TRBD2. This CDR3 contains 16 residues. Losses at the gene ends were 4 bases for V and 2 bases for J; bases not matched to a gene: 7. CDR1 and CDR2 (germline): MNHNY, SVGAGI (reference sequence). CDR3 in amino acids: CASSSRSGRLTDTQYF. CDR3 DNA: TGTGCCAGCAGTTCCAGAAGCGGGAGGCTCACAGATACGCAGTATTTT.

V and J are TRBV21-1 and TRBJ1-2; the D segment call TRBD1 is taken from the table without a DNA check. TRBV21-1 is noted as a pseudogene. This CDR3 is built from 15 residues. CDR3 region: CASQRSRGLNYGYTF. In nucleotides, the CDR3 is TGTGCCAGCCAACGGAGCAGGGGCTTAAACTATGGCTACACCTTC.

This chain joins TRBV7-2 and TRBJ2-7; D is perhaps TRBD1 (6 bases). Trimming took 1 base from V and 3 from J, leaving 10 bases between them. CDR1 and CDR2 (germline): SGHTA, FQGNSA. The CDR3 contains 14 residues. The CDR3 coding sequence is TGTGCCAGCAGCTTAGAGGACAGATTCTACGAGCAGTACTTC. Encoded protein: CASSLEDRFYEQYF.

The rearrangement uses TRBV9 and TRBJ2-7, with D unresolved. CDR1 is SGDLS, CDR2 YYNGEE, per germline. The length of the CDR3 is 15 residues. Trimming removed 3 bases from V and 6 bases from J, with 19 bases in between. The CDR3 DNA follows: TGTGCCAGCAGCGCCCATGCGCGCCCTGAATCCGAGCAGTACTTC. Amino acids: CASSAHARPESEQYF.

The genes are TRBV10-3 and TRBJ2-5; TRBD1 aligns across 7 bases. The V gene's germline CDR1 is ENHRY and CDR2 SYGVKD. The ends lost 3 bases at V and 9 bases at J; junction bases unmatched: 13. The CDR3 is made up of 15 amino acids. This CDR3 reads CAISERQGDVGAQYF. The CDR3 nucleotides are TGTGCCATCAGTGAAAGGCAGGGGGACGTAGGGGCCCAGTACTTC.

This sequence joins TRBV19 and TRBJ1-4; 7 nucleotides match TRBD1. The length of the CDR3 is 14 residues. With V trimmed by 6 bases and J by 6 bases, 7 bases remained unmatched. Germline CDR1 reads LNHDA; CDR2 reads SQIVND (reference sequence). The CDR3 coding sequence is TGTGCCAGTAGCCGAACAGGGGTCGATGAAAAACTGTTTTTT. Amino acids: CASSRTGVDEKLFF.

The CDR3 protein is CASGGGTLYEQYF. In DNA form, the CDR3 reads TGTGCCAGCGGCGGCGGGACGCTATACGAGCAGTACTTC. This sequence joins TRBV28 and TRBJ2-7; maybe TRBD2 (6 bases). CDR1 is MDHEN, CDR2 SYDVKM, per germline. The CDR3 extends over 13 amino acids. V lost 8 bases, J lost 4 bases, and 15 bases lay in between. The variable domain in full, with the rest retrieved from reference TRBV28 and TRBJ2-7, is DVKVTQSSRYLVKRTGEKVFLECVQDMDHENMFWYRQDPGLGLRLIYFSYDVKMKEKGDIPEGYSVSREKKERFSLILESASTNQTSMYLCASGGGTLYEQYFGPGTRLTVT.

The chain has TRBV5-1 and TRBJ2-1; D unclear. Trimming shortened V by 7 bases and J by 2 bases, and 7 bases separated the two germline ends. The CDR3 has 12 amino acids. The V gene's germline CDR1 is SGHRS and CDR2 YFSETQ. The CDR3 sequence is CASAPTYNEQFF. The CDR3 DNA follows: TGCGCCAGCGCCCCGACCTACAATGAGCAGTTCTTC.

The chain joins TRBV27 to TRBJ2-2, with D hard to call. Germline CDR1 and CDR2: MNHEY and SMNVEV (reference sequence). The CDR3 totals 13 residues. The V end was cut by 3 bases, the J end by 6 bases, with 8 bases between. The CDR3 sequence: CASSLFRAGELFF. CDR3 coding DNA: TGTGCCAGCAGTTTGTTCCGGGCCGGGGAGCTGTTTTTT.

This chain connects TRBV6-5 to TRBJ2-1; 11 bases align to TRBD2. In germline, CDR1 is MNHEY, CDR2 SVGAGI. The CDR3 has 16 residues. J lost 0 bases, V lost 4 bases, and 2 bases had no gene match. CDR3 DNA: TGTGCCAGCAGTTCGACTAGCGGGACCTCCTACAATGAGCAGTTCTTC. Residues: CASSSTSGTSYNEQFF.

The chain is built from TRBV7-9 and TRBJ2-1; 14 nucleotides line up with TRBD2. Germline CDR1 reads SEHNR; CDR2 reads FQNEAQ (reference sequence). The CDR3 has 15 residues. Unmatched junction bases numbered 5, after V lost 6 bases and J lost 7 bases. Here the CDR3 reads CASSSGTSGRNEQFF. CDR3 sequence (DNA): TGTGCCAGCAGTTCCGGGACTAGCGGGAGAAATGAGCAGTTCTTC.

The V call is TRBV9, the J call TRBJ2-2, with D tentatively TRBD1 or TRBD2 (6 bases each). Germline assignment: CDR1 SGDLS and CDR2 YYNGEE. CDR3 length equals 16 residues. The germline V and J ends were trimmed by 1 base and 0 bases, with 10 bases remaining between them. The CDR3, as DNA: TGTGCCAGCAGCGTAAGGGGGGACACGAACACCGGGGAGCTGTTTTTT. Its translation: CASSVRGDTNTGELFF.

The chain employs TRBV28 and TRBJ1-1; D unresolved. Trimming cost V 7 bases and J 7 bases, with 19 bases left between them. The CDR3 contains 14 residues. Germline CDR1 MDHEN, CDR2 SYDVKM. The DNA for the CDR3 is TGTGCCAGCACCACATCACCAGTAGGGTATGAAGCTTTCTTT. Its protein product is CASTTSPVGYEAFF.

The chain employs TRBV28 and TRBJ1-2, with a weak D call TRBD1 (5 bases). Germline CDR1 reads MDHEN; CDR2 reads SYDVKM. The CDR3 has 16 residues. Trimming cost V 0 bases and J 4 bases, with 15 bases left between them. CDR3 in amino acids: CASSLWVPGRGYGYTF. The DNA for the CDR3 is TGTGCCAGCAGTTTATGGGTTCCGGGACGAGGCTATGGCTACACCTTC.

The chain couples TRBV5-1 to TRBJ2-1; D is unclear. Germline V gene lookup returns CDR1 SGHRS and CDR2 YFSETQ. V lost 4 bases to trimming and J lost 0 bases, with 8 bases between them. The CDR3 has 14 residues. The CDR3 DNA sequence: TGCGCCAGCAGCCCGACGGCCTCCTACAATGAGCAGTTCTTC. Amino acid sequence: CASSPTASYNEQFF. Full variable domain (rest looked up from reference TRBV5-1 and TRBJ2-1): KAGVTQTPRYLIKTRGQQVTLSCSPISGHRSVSWYQQTPGQGLQFLFEYFSETQRNKGNFPGRFSGRQFSNSRSEMNVSTLELGDSALYLCASSPTASYNEQFFGPGTRLTVL.

The CDR3 sequence: CASSLAGGTYQETQYF. DNA of the CDR3: TGCGCCAGCAGCTTGGCTGGCGGAACGTACCAAGAGACCCAGTACTTC. The chain is built from TRBV5-1 and TRBJ2-5; D is ambiguous. Trimming stripped 0 bases from V and 0 bases from J, with 12 bases between. CDR1 is SGHRS, CDR2 YFSETQ, per germline. CDR3 length: 16 residues.

The chain uses TRBV2 and TRBJ2-7; no firm D call. Germline CDR1 is SNHLY and CDR2 is FYNNEI. Trimming removed 3 bases from V and 5 bases from J, with 8 bases in between. The length of the CDR3 is 12 residues. CDR3 amino acids: CASSDWGNEQYF. Written as DNA, the CDR3 is TGTGCCAGCAGTGATTGGGGAAACGAGCAGTACTTC.

This clone showed up just once. V usage is TRBV7-2 and J usage is TRBJ2-1, with 14 bases identical to TRBD2. With V trimmed by 4 bases and J by 2 bases, 4 bases remained unmatched. This CDR3 comprises 17 residues. Germline lookup yields CDR1 SGHTA and CDR2 FQGNSA. CDR3 bases: TGTGCCAGCAGCTGGGGACTAGCGGGAGCGGCCTACAATGAGCAGTTCTTC. It yields the protein CASSWGLAGAAYNEQFF.

The genes are TRBV6-5 and TRBJ1-1; no firm D call. The CDR3 runs 14 residues. Germline CDR1 is MNHEY and CDR2 is SVGAGI. V gave up 5 bases and J gave up 4 bases, with 14 bases separating them. CDR3 residues: CASSLVGGPTEAFF. The CDR3 coding sequence is TGTGCCAGCAGTCTGGTCGGAGGCCCCACTGAAGCTTTCTTT.

The V gene is TRBV11-2, the J gene TRBJ2-7; no clear D gene. Trimming cost V 1 base and J 6 bases, with 13 bases left between them. From germline, CDR1 is SGHAT and CDR2 FQNNGV. The CDR3 totals 14 residues. CDR3 in DNA: TGTGCCAGCAGCTTAGCCCGACGAGTTGGCGAGCAGTACTTC. It translates to CASSLARRVGEQYF.

The rearrangement uses TRBV25-1 and TRBJ2-7; TRBD1 might be the D (5 bases). Per the germline V gene, CDR1 is MGHDK and CDR2 is SYGVNS. Deletions cut 5 bases from V and 2 bases from J, with 16 bases between. CDR3 length equals 15 residues. CDR3 amino acids: CASSPPGALTYEQYF. The CDR3 region has the DNA TGTGCCAGCAGTCCTCCTGGGGCCCTCACCTACGAGCAGTACTTC.

The V gene is TRBV30, the J gene TRBJ2-4, with D uncertain. This CDR3 comprises 13 residues. Trimming pared 2 bases from V and 7 bases from J, leaving 12 bases between. Germline lookup yields CDR1 GTSNPN and CDR2 SVGIG (reference sequence). This CDR3 reads CAWSPIQVNIQYF. DNA of the CDR3: TGTGCCTGGAGTCCTATCCAGGTGAACATTCAGTACTTC.